This T cell receptor beta chain was identified during a study of control samples from healthy donors and cancer patients. Profiling relied on immunoSEQ multiplex PCR, and the TCRdb table lists in-frame clones only, not all of them. The table includes around 99,000 clones, 90% detected once. The germline V gene encodes CDR1 ENHRY and CDR2 SYGVKD. This CDR3 has 15 amino acids. Trimming removed 6 bases from V and 6 bases from J, with 20 bases in between. The sequenced material came from blood. V usage is TRBV10-3 and J usage is TRBJ1-2, with a possible D match to TRBD1 (6 bases). The clonotype originates from a human donor in good health. The donor label of this sample is uncertain. The CDR3 sequence: CAISPTGATSHGYTF. The CDR3 nucleotides are TGTGCCATCAGCCCGACAGGCGCTACCTCTCATGGCTACACCTTC.